Listed below are T cell receptor beta chains from one sample, sequenced in a study of prognosis after radiotherapy for stage I lung cancer. TCRdb fed the multiplex PCR reads into MiXCR, producing one record per CDR3 protein. The repertoire has tens of thousands of distinct CDR3 sequences, approximately 44% of them found once; the top ten carry around 29%. This specimen consisted of PBMCs, obtained before or after stereotactic body radiation therapy (not recorded which). The receptors originated from a donor of 50 years or more with non-small cell lung cancer. CDR3s include the opening cysteine and the closing phenylalanine or tryptophan. D genes are given only for firm matches. A row's size may be missing; if present it is once, few, many or a size class.

d_gene,v_gene,abundance,j_gene,CDR3aa,CDR3nt
-,TRBV19,-,TRBJ1-2,CASSRLYGPDGHNYGYTF,TGTGCCAGTAGTAGGCTCTACGGACCGGACGGTCATAACTATGGCTACACCTTC
-,TRBV11-2,many,TRBJ1-1,CASSQMGVEAFF,TGTGCCAGCAGTCAAATGGGGGTTGAAGCTTTCTTT
-,TRBV25-1,-,TRBJ1-6,CAISDILGDNSPLHF,TGTGCCATCAGTGATATTTTGGGAGATAATTCACCCCTCCATTTT
-,TRBV27,-,TRBJ2-1,CASSLVRVSYNEQFF,TGTGCCAGCAGTTTGGTTCGGGTGTCCTACAATGAGCAGTTCTTC
-,TRBV7-9,-,TRBJ2-7,CASSLAAGSSYEQYF,TGTGCCAGCAGCTTAGCGGCGGGCAGTTCCTACGAGCAGTACTTC
TRBD1,TRBV6-2/TRBV6-3,-,TRBJ2-5,CASSYTGVETQYF,TGTGCCAGCAGTTACACAGGGGTTGAGACCCAGTACTTC
-,TRBV6-2/TRBV6-3,medium-sized,TRBJ1-6,CASSYGPDYSPLHF,TGTGCCAGCAGTTACGGCCCAGATTATTCACCCCTCCACTTT
-,TRBV7-9,many,TRBJ2-3,CASSFLEDTQYF,TGTGCCAGCAGCTTCTTAGAGGATACGCAGTATTTT
TRBD2,TRBV7-2,many,TRBJ2-1,CASSLASGKYNEQFF,TGTGCCAGCAGCTTAGCTAGCGGGAAGTACAATGAGCAGTTCTTC
-,TRBV12-3/TRBV12-4,many,TRBJ1-5,CASSSGINQPQHF,TGTGCCAGCAGTTCCGGGATTAATCAGCCCCAGCATTTT
TRBD1,TRBV5-4,many,TRBJ1-2,CASSNRDRGYGYTF,TGTGCCAGCAGCAACCGGGACAGGGGCTATGGCTACACCTTC
-,TRBV6-2/TRBV6-3,many,TRBJ1-5,CASRPTGKGDQPQHF,TGTGCCAGCAGGCCAACAGGGAAGGGAGATCAGCCCCAGCATTTT
-,TRBV9,many,TRBJ1-4,CASSPGQIATNEKLFF,TGTGCCAGCAGCCCTGGACAGATTGCAACTAATGAAAAACTGTTTTTT
-,TRBV9,many,TRBJ1-2,CASSVAGDGYTF,TGTGCCAGCAGCGTAGCTGGGGATGGCTACACCTTC
TRBD2,TRBV3-1,many,TRBJ2-2,CASSLGLAGRLGSGELFF,TGTGCCAGCAGCTTGGGACTAGCGGGGAGACTAGGGTCCGGGGAGCTGTTTTTT
TRBD1,TRBV10-3,once,TRBJ2-7,CAISGDRGYEQYF,TGTGCCATCAGTGGGGACAGGGGCTACGAGCAGTACTTC
-,TRBV27,-,TRBJ2-3,CASRGSGPQDTKYF,TGTGCCAGCCGTGGGTCCGGCCCCCAAGATACGAAGTATTTT
-,TRBV7-6,many,TRBJ2-3,CASSLAGVVATDTQYF,TGTGCCAGCAGCTTAGCAGGCGTGGTCGCGACAGATACGCAGTATTTT
-,TRBV4-1,many,TRBJ2-1,CASSQDQLASEQFF,TGCGCCAGCAGCCAAGACCAGCTAGCAAGTGAGCAGTTCTTC
-,TRBV20-1,many,TRBJ2-5,CSARSQGLREETQYF,TGCAGTGCTAGGTCCCAGGGTTTGCGAGAGGAGACCCAGTACTTC
-,TRBV6-2/TRBV6-3,many,TRBJ2-2,CASGLITGELFF,TGTGCCAGCGGACTAATCACCGGGGAGCTGTTTTTT
-,TRBV6-2/TRBV6-3,-,TRBJ2-7,CANSSYDNLCYEQYF,TGTGCCAACAGTTCCTATGACAACCTCTGCTACGAGCAGTACTTC
TRBD2,TRBV7-2,many,TRBJ2-5,CASSFGSGGETQYF,TGTGCCAGCAGCTTTGGTAGCGGGGGGGAGACCCAGTACTTC
-,TRBV4-3,-,TRBJ2-7,CASIQALSSRGNALYEQYF,TGCGCCAGCATCCAAGCCCTGTCGTCGCGGGGTAACGCACTCTACGAGCAGTACTTC
TRBD1,TRBV5-1,many,TRBJ2-1,CASSLSLGQGQFEQFF,TGCGCCAGCAGCTTGAGTCTGGGACAGGGGCAGTTTGAGCAGTTCTTC
-,TRBV9,-,TRBJ1-6,CASRGDNSPLHF,TGTGCCAGCAGAGGGGACAATTCACCACTCCACTTT
-,TRBV6-1,many,TRBJ2-5,CATANYDQYF,TGTGCCACCGCCAATTATGACCAGTACTTC
-,TRBV2,many,TRBJ2-1,CASSEGRGEFF,TGTGCCAGCAGTGAGGGCAGGGGGGAGTTCTTC
-,TRBV6-1,many,TRBJ2-1,CATGMAGEQFF,TGTGCCACGGGGATGGCGGGTGAGCAGTTCTTC
-,TRBV7-2,many,TRBJ2-7,CASSLEFRGEQYF,TGTGCCAGCAGCTTAGAGTTTCGAGGCGAGCAGTACTTC
TRBD2,TRBV27,many,TRBJ2-1,CASSLRREGIEQFF,TGTGCCAGCAGTTTACGGCGGGAGGGGATTGAGCAGTTCTTC
-,TRBV6-2/TRBV6-3,-,TRBJ2-7,CASSYPVWGEYERYF,TGTGCCAGCAGTTACCCGGTTTGGGGGGAGTACGAGCGGTACTTC
-,TRBV2,many,TRBJ1-1,CASSELLQAEAFF,TGTGCCAGCAGTGAATTATTGCAGGCTGAAGCTTTCTTT
-,TRBV20-1,many,TRBJ2-1,CSAAGTFQRGAYNEQFF,TGCAGTGCGGCCGGGACCTTCCAGAGAGGGGCTTACAATGAGCAGTTCTTC
-,TRBV5-1,once,TRBJ2-4,CASSLSGLANIQYF,TGCGCCAGCAGCTTGTCTGGGTTGGCGAACATTCAGTACTTC
-,TRBV19,many,TRBJ2-5,CASSGGSWETQYF,TGTGCCAGTAGCGGGGGCAGTTGGGAGACCCAGTACTTC
-,TRBV5-4,-,TRBJ2-3,CASSSGQGTDTQYF,TGTGCCAGCAGCTCAGGGCAGGGCACAGATACGCAGTATTTT
-,TRBV20-1,many,TRBJ1-5,CSAGGWRNQPQHF,TGCAGTGCTGGGGGTTGGCGCAATCAGCCCCAGCATTTT
-,TRBV2,many,TRBJ2-7,CASRDKSTSYEQYF,TGTGCCAGCAGGGACAAATCAACCTCCTACGAGCAGTACTTC
-,TRBV10-2,many,TRBJ1-2,CASSETPVVYGYTF,TGCGCCAGCAGTGAGACCCCAGTAGTCTATGGCTACACCTTC